The clone carrying this T cell receptor beta chain occurred a few times. Its specificity is not known. This sample is drawn from a study of T cell repertoires in cytomegalovirus infection. Using its own MiXCR run on the reads, TCRdb lists one record per CDR3 protein. Here the sample spans 45,000 to 60,000 distinct CDR3 sequences, about 18% being singletons. Sequencing used CD8+ T cells from cultured PBMCs, obtained from culture after CMV antigen stimulation. This clonotype was obtained from a human donor in good health (CMV status not recorded). Some clones in this sample may be carry-over from other donors' samples.

CDR3 sequence: CASSLTGPGNTIYF. The CDR3 coding sequence is TGTGCCAGCAGCTTGACAGGGCCCGGAAACACCATATATTTT. The chain links TRBV7-2 to TRBJ1-3, with 7 bases fitting TRBD1. The CDR3 runs 14 residues. V was clipped by 3 bases and J by 4 bases; unmatched bases: 3. In germline, CDR1 is SGHTA, CDR2 FQGNSA.